This T cell receptor beta chain was captured by sequencing in a study of OX40 agonist ivuxolimab in advanced cancers. Study summary: Among those enrolled, mean age was 60 years (range roughly 20 to 79) and 75% to 90% were male. Partial responses were achieved by three patients: one hepatocellular carcinoma, two cutaneous melanoma.

The CDR3 is 11 amino acids. CDR1 is SGHAT, CDR2 FQNNGV, per germline. Trimming stripped 8 bases from V and 7 bases from J, with 11 bases between. TCRdb's copy holds only in-frame clones and misses some; the assay was immunoSEQ multiplex PCR. The table lists 69,000 or so clones, 88% of them singletons. This rearrangement joins TRBV11-2 to TRBJ1-1; D gene ambiguous. The clonotype comes from an adult with an advanced solid tumor such as melanoma, head and neck, liver or kidney cancer. The material was CD4+ or CD8+ T cells sorted from blood, obtained in a trial of the OX40 agonist ivuxolimab. The CDR3 nucleotides are TGTGCCAGCCGTTTCCAGGATGAAGCTTTCTTT. Protein product: CASRFQDEAFF.